The clone carrying this T cell receptor (beta chain) has a count of ten or more. The antigen remains undetermined. V shed 5 bases, J shed 8 bases, and the junction held 4 bases outside the gene matches. The CDR3 has 14 amino acids. Per germline, CDR1 MDHEN and CDR2 SYDVKM. Molecular barcoding with unique molecular identifiers was used for the TCRbeta library. TCRdb reprocessed the PCR reads with MiXCR, giving one entry per CDR3 protein. There are over 200,000 distinct CDR3 sequences in the sample; about a tenth occur only once, and 28% lies in the top ten. These data belong to a study of T-cell reconstitution after alpha-beta-depleted transplantation in children. General study points: One year post-transplant, T-cell counts and diversity were largely derived from T cells produced anew. Surviving thymic progenitors and recipient T cells were the source of high TCRbeta diversity at day 60 in some patients.

This sequence joins TRBV28 and TRBJ2-1; 12 bases match TRBD2. This TCR was sampled from a child in the first two years of life with acute myeloid leukemia, due to receive a stem cell transplant. The sample was PBMCs, taken before TCRalphabeta/CD19-depleted stem cell transplant. DNA for the CDR3: TGTGCCAGCAGTGGACTAGCGGGGACGGATGAGCAGTTCTTC. Amino acids: CASSGLAGTDEQFF.